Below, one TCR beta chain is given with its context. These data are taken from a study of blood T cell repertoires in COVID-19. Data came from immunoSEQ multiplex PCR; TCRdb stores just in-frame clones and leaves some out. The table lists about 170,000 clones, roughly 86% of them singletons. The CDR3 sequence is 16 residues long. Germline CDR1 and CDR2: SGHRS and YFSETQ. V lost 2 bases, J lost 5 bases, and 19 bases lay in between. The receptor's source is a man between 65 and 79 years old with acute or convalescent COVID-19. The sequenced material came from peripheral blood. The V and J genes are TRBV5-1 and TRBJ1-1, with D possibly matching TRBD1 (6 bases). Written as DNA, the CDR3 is TGCGCCAGCAGCTTTACATGGGACACGGGAGGGACTGAAGCTTTCTTT. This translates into CASSFTWDTGGTEAFF. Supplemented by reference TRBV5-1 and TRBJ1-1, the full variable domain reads KAGVTQTPRYLIKTRGQQVTLSCSPISGHRSVSWYQQTPGQGLQFLFEYFSETQRNKGNFPGRFSGRQFSNSRSEMNVSTLELGDSALYLCASSFTWDTGGTEAFFGQGTRLTVV.